Below are 21 T cell receptor beta chains sequenced from a single sample in a study of cytomegalovirus exposure and HLA in healthy donors. Primers for the PCR totalled 60 Vbeta and 13 Jbeta. Measured with immunoSEQ multiplex PCR; TCRdb has only the in-frame clones, and not every one. The sample totals some 75,000 clones; its top ten clones hold less than 6%. The source material was PBMCs. The source is a man aged 35-49 years in good health and CMV-seronegative.

The rearrangement joins TRBV30 to TRBJ2-6; D is possibly TRBD1 (6 bases). Germline CDR1 reads GTSNPN; CDR2 reads SVGIG (reference sequence). This CDR3 has 15 amino acids. The V end was cut by 3 bases, the J end by 0 bases, with 9 bases between. The CDR3 nucleotides read TGTGCCTGGAGCCAGGGGAGCTCTGGGGCCAACGTCCTGACTTTC. Its protein is CAWSQGSSGANVLTF.

The genes are TRBV19 and TRBJ2-7, with 7 bases aligning to TRBD1. Germline lookup yields CDR1 LNHDA and CDR2 SQIVND (reference sequence). The CDR3 is made up of 14 amino acids. V dropped 2 bases and J dropped 2; count of bases not matched to a gene: 3. This CDR3 is CASSIPGGTYEQYF. DNA of the CDR3: TGTGCCAGTAGTATACCAGGGGGTACCTACGAGCAGTACTTC.

The J gene is TRBJ1-4, the V gene TRBV4-3, with TRBD1 matching over 7 bases. CDR3 length equals 15 residues. Germline V gene data show CDR1 as LGHNA and CDR2 as YSLEER. V lost 3 bases and J lost 0; bases outside the gene matches: 1. CDR3 bases: TGCGCCAGCAGCCAGGACAGGACAACTAATGAAAAACTGTTTTTT. Translation: CASSQDRTTNEKLFF.

The CDR3 loop reads CASSQDWRGETQYF. CDR3 bases: TGTGCCAGCAGCCAAGATTGGAGGGGAGAGACCCAGTACTTC. The chain combines TRBV14 with TRBJ2-5, with TRBD2 as a possible D gene (6 bases). The CDR3 has 14 amino acids. The ends were cut back, 0 bases at V and 4 bases at J, with 9 bases in the middle. Germline V gives CDR1 SGHDN, CDR2 FVKESK.

V usage is TRBV5-6 and J usage is TRBJ1-6, with no clear D. This CDR3 comprises 14 residues. The germline CDR1 and CDR2 sequences are SGHDT and YYEEEE. Trimming left V 5 bases short and J 7 bases short, with 13 bases between. CDR3 region: CASREKGHNSPLHF. CDR3 DNA: TGTGCCAGCAGGGAGAAAGGCCACAATTCACCCCTCCACTTT.

This chain links TRBV6-1 with TRBJ2-1; D unclear. V lost 2 bases to trimming and J lost 7 bases, with 12 bases between them. The CDR3 is 14 residues long. The germline V gene encodes CDR1 MNHNS and CDR2 SASEGT. The CDR3 nucleotides read TGTGCCAGCAGTGAATCGAGTTTCGCGAATGAGCAGTTCTTC. Its protein product is CASSESSFANEQFF.

V usage is TRBV6-4 and J usage is TRBJ1-3; a possible D gene is TRBD1 (6 bases). Between the trimmed V and J ends, which lost 9 bases and 0 bases, there was a span of 21 bases. The CDR3 runs 17 residues. Germline V CDR1 and CDR2: MRHNA, SNTAGT. CDR3 residues: CARKRTVAQYSGNTIYF. The CDR3 nucleotides are TGTGCCAGAAAGCGGACAGTGGCTCAGTACTCTGGAAACACCATATATTTT.

The chain couples TRBV7-9 to TRBJ2-7, with a tentative D call TRBD2 (5 bases). The CDR3 contains 14 residues. Deletions cut 2 bases from V and 0 bases from J, with 8 bases between. Germline lookup yields CDR1 SEHNR and CDR2 FQNEAQ (reference sequence). As DNA, the CDR3 is TGTGCCAGCAGCTTAAAAGGAGGCTCCTACGAGCAGTACTTC. Translation gives CASSLKGGSYEQYF.

The chain carries TRBV7-6 and TRBJ1-4; D is undetermined. Trimming cost V 5 bases and J 5 bases, with 18 bases left between them. Germline V gene data show CDR1 as SGHVS and CDR2 as FNYEAQ. CDR3 length: 16 amino acids. CDR3 residues: CASSHPTAGMNEKLFF. As DNA, the CDR3 is TGTGCCAGCAGCCACCCAACAGCCGGAATGAATGAAAAACTGTTTTTT.

The rearrangement joins TRBV5-1 to TRBJ2-5; a weak D match, TRBD2 (6 bases). Germline CDR1 SGHRS, CDR2 YFSETQ. V lost 0 bases, J lost 3 bases, and 12 bases lay in between. The CDR3 is 15 amino acids. CDR3 bases: TGCGCCAGCAGCTTGGGAACTAGCAGAAAAGAGACCCAGTACTTC. This sequence encodes CASSLGTSRKETQYF.

CDR3 residues: CAWKADYYEQYF. The CDR3 nucleotides read TGTGCCTGGAAGGCGGACTACTACGAGCAGTACTTC. This chain links TRBV30 with TRBJ2-7; TRBD2 might be the D (6 bases). V gave up 4 bases and J gave up 3 bases, with 10 bases separating them. The CDR3 is made up of 12 amino acids. Germline V CDR1 and CDR2: GTSNPN, SVGIG (reference sequence).

The chain joins TRBV19 to TRBJ1-2, with 8 bases lining up with TRBD1. V lost 7 bases to trimming and J lost 1 base; unmatched junction nucleotides: 8. Germline assignment: CDR1 LNHDA and CDR2 SQIVND (reference sequence). The CDR3 length is 15 residues. The CDR3 region has the DNA TGTGCCAGTACCACCGGACAGGGCCATAACTATGGCTACACCTTC. Its protein is CASTTGQGHNYGYTF.

CDR3 amino acids: CASSSVRDSGYGYTF. In nucleotides, the CDR3 is TGTGCCAGCAGCTCGGTTCGGGACAGCGGCTATGGCTACACCTTC. The rearrangement joins TRBV11-2 to TRBJ1-2, with 7 bases fitting TRBD1. Germline V lookup: CDR1 SGHAT, CDR2 FQNNGV. Trimming removed 4 bases from V and 4 bases from J; junction bases left unmatched: 9. The CDR3 sequence is 15 residues long.

CDR3 DNA sequence: TGCGCCAGCAGCCTGAGGGCAGGGGGATTCTACGAGCAGTACTTC. Its translation: CASSLRAGGFYEQYF. The chain combines TRBV4-3 with TRBJ2-7; 7 nucleotides align to TRBD1. The CDR3 has 15 residues. The germline gives CDR1 LGHNA, CDR2 YSLEER. Losses at the gene ends were 4 bases for V and 3 bases for J; bases not matched to a gene: 9.

The V call is TRBV7-2, the J call TRBJ2-1; D is perhaps TRBD2 (6 bases). CDR3 length equals 16 residues. From germline, CDR1 is SGHTA and CDR2 FQGNSA. Between the trimmed V and J ends, which lost 5 bases and 5 bases, there was a span of 19 bases. The CDR3 here is CASSPFPRGINNEQFF. The CDR3 DNA reads TGTGCCAGCAGCCCTTTCCCCCGCGGGATAAACAATGAGCAGTTCTTC.

The rearrangement links TRBV15 to TRBJ2-2; the match to TRBD2 covers 10 bases. The CDR3 loop spans 15 amino acids. Germline V gene data show CDR1 as LNHNV and CDR2 as YYDKDF (reference sequence). Germline trimming cut 6 bases from V and 6 bases from J; bases unmatched to any gene: 7. For the CDR3, the DNA is TGTGCCACCAGTGCAAGCGGGGGGGCCCCCGGGGAGCTGTTTTTT. Protein product: CATSASGGAPGELFF.

CDR3 residues: CACSNPGLAGGVSYNEQFF. In nucleotides, the CDR3 is TGTGCCTGCTCGAACCCGGGACTAGCGGGAGGAGTGTCCTACAATGAGCAGTTCTTC. The chain links TRBV30 to TRBJ2-1; 15 nucleotides match TRBD2. Germline assignment: CDR1 GTSNPN and CDR2 SVGIG (reference sequence). This CDR3 comprises 19 residues. V was pared by 6 bases and J by 1 base, with 13 bases of the junction left unmatched.

The chain uses TRBV6-5 and TRBJ1-1, with no clear D. CDR1 and CDR2 (germline): MNHEY, SVGAGI. Trimming removed 5 bases at V and 0 bases at J, with 7 bases between. This CDR3 spans 13 amino acids. The CDR3 region is CASSIFMNTEAFF. The CDR3 DNA sequence: TGTGCCAGCAGTATTTTCATGAACACTGAAGCTTTCTTT.

The CDR3 coding sequence is TGTGCCAGCAGCGCCGACAGTGTTAATTCACCCCTCCACTTT. This sequence encodes CASSADSVNSPLHF. The gene calls are TRBV5-4 and TRBJ1-6, with a weak D call TRBD1 (5 bases). V was clipped by 4 bases and J by 6 bases, with 11 bases between them. CDR3 length: 14 residues. Per the germline V gene, CDR1 is SGHNT and CDR2 is YYREEE (reference sequence).

The rearrangement uses TRBV5-6 and TRBJ1-2; 7 bases line up with TRBD1. With V trimmed by 4 bases and J by 5 bases, 11 bases remained unmatched. Germline V lookup: CDR1 SGHDT, CDR2 YYEEEE. This CDR3 has 15 residues. The CDR3 DNA is TGTGCCAGCAGCCATCCAGGGGGGCTAGGGTATGGCTACACCTTC. Protein product: CASSHPGGLGYGYTF.

The chain is built from TRBV18 and TRBJ1-5, with D uncertain. Trimming shortened V by 5 bases and J by 7 bases, and 15 bases separated the two germline ends. This CDR3 is built from 14 residues. Germline CDR1 KGHSH, CDR2 LQKENI. The CDR3 loop is CASSGGLREQPQHF. CDR3 DNA: TGTGCCAGCTCAGGCGGGTTAAGGGAGCAGCCCCAGCATTTT.